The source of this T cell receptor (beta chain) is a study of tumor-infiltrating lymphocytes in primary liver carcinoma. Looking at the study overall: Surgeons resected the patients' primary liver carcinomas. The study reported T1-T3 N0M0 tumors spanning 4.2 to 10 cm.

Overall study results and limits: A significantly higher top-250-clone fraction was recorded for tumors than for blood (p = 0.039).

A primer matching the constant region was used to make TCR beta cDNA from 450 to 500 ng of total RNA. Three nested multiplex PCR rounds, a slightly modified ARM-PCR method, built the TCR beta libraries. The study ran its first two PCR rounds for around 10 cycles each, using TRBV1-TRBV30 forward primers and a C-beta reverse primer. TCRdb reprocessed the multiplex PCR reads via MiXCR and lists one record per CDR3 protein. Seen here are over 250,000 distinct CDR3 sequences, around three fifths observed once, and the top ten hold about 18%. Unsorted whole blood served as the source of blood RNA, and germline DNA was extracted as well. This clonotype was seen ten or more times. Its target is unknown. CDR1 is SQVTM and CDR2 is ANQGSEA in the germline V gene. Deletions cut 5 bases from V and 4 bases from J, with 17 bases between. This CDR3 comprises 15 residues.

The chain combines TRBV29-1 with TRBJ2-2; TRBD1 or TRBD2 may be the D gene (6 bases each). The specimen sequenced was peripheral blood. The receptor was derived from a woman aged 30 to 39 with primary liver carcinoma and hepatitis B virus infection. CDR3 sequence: CSVLGGQSTTGELFF. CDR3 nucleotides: TGCAGCGTTTTGGGGGGCCAATCCACCACCGGGGAGCTGTTTTTT.